This T cell receptor beta chain is drawn from a study of technical replicates of blood from a few donors (dated by TCRdb to about 2017). The library was built by means of the immunoSEQ multiplex PCR assay. Entries here come from immuneACCESS through TCRdb and include only in-frame sequences with V and J called. Some clones fail to appear in such tables; in the studies checked, an unresolved V gene covers under half of the shortfall, and the cause of the remainder is unknown. In this sample the table shows tens of thousands of clones, 90% to 95% of which occur a single time. Of the sample, about 0.26% is held by the ten largest clones. For this clone: The antigen it recognizes is unknown. Base qualities were left out, and no much larger clone turns up one base away.

Material for sequencing was T cells isolated from PBMCs. The sequence was collected from a human donor in good health.

The CDR3 has the sequence CASSPNQDRTNEKLFF. The bases are TGTGCCAGCAGCCCAAACCAGGACAGGACAAATGAAAAACTGTTTTTT. The chain is made from TRBV11-2 and TRBJ1-4, with 7 bases aligning to TRBD1. Measured from the cysteine to the phenylalanine, the CDR3 is 16 residues long. Only the CDR3 portion is preserved as DNA: 48 bases, with reading frame beginning at the first base. Sequences SGHAT (CDR1) and FQNNGV (CDR2) are obtained from the germline V gene. Ends trimmed: V by 5 bases, J by 5 bases; bases unmatched to a gene: 11. The reference TRBV11-2 and TRBJ1-4 proteins fill in what lies around the CDR3, so the full variable domain reads EAGVAQSPRYKIIEKRQSVAFWCNPISGHATLYWYQQILGQGPKLLIQFQNNGVVDDSQLPKDRFSAERLKGVDSTLKIQPAKLEDSAVYLCASSPNQDRTNEKLFFGSGTQLSVL.